The clone carrying this T cell receptor beta chain was detected many times. This specimen belongs to a study of human T cells and chemical hapten exposure. Individual cDNA molecules each carried unique molecular identifiers attached by the library. Under the authors' procedure: Samples ranged from about 20,000 to 750,000 TCRs, with a median of approximately 100,000. One entry per CDR3 protein, called by TCRdb with MiXCR from the RACE reads. TCRdb's processing, not the study's, gives the V and J calls here. Of about 40,000 distinct CDR3 sequences in the sample, about 8.9% were seen once. The CDR3 totals 14 residues. Losses at the gene ends were 5 bases for V and 10 bases for J; bases not matched to a gene: 10. Time point denoted: patch test 2, 6 weeks after DPC sensitization. The treatment was: therapeutic diphenylcyclopropenone sensitization with weekly scalp DPC. Prior to each patch test being applied, blood was drawn.

The sequence derives from a woman aged 40-49 years with alopecia areata. Some clones in this sample may be carry-over from other donors' samples. This specimen consisted of whole blood, obtained in connection with sensitization to the hapten diphenylcyclopropenone (DPC). V gene TRBV12-3 or TRBV12-4 combines with J gene TRBJ2-1, with 8 nucleotides matching TRBD2. The CDR3 sequence is CASSPGGGLREQFF. The CDR3 DNA reads TGTGCCAGCAGTCCAGGCGGGGGGCTTCGGGAGCAGTTCTTC.